A selection of T cell receptor beta chains follows, all from one sample in a study of T-cell memory formation after mild COVID-19. TCRdb recomputed calls from the 5' RACE reads with MiXCR, one row per CDR3 protein. The data contain 350,000 to 500,000 distinct CDR3 sequences, approximately 18% of them singletons. The specimen sequenced was PBMCs or a T cell subset sorted from them (not recorded which). The source of these receptors is a man younger than 35 who had mild COVID-19 (a few samples of this study predate the infection). Cell type and time point are not known. CDR3s include the opening cysteine and the closing phenylalanine or tryptophan. D genes are given only for firm matches. Clone sizes are given selectively: once, few, many, or a class where the clone is expanded.

v_call: TRBV7-2; cdr3_length: 13; clone_size: few; j_call: TRBJ1-1; d_call: NA; cdr3_nt: TGTGCCAGCAGCTTAGAGGTCTCGGGGGTGGCTTTCTTT; cdr3_aa: CASSLEVSGVAFF
v_call: TRBV3-1; cdr3_length: 18; clone_size: NA; j_call: TRBJ2-3; d_call: TRBD2; cdr3_nt: TGTGCCAGCAGCCAAGAAACGCCTAGCGGGGCTGGCACAGATACGCAGTATTTT; cdr3_aa: CASSQETPSGAGTDTQYF
v_call: TRBV12-3/TRBV12-4; cdr3_length: 15; clone_size: NA; j_call: TRBJ2-2; d_call: NA; cdr3_nt: TGTGCCAGCAAGCCGGGACCCCCGAACACCGGGGAGCTGTTTTTT; cdr3_aa: CASKPGPPNTGELFF
v_call: TRBV7-3; cdr3_length: 13; clone_size: few; j_call: TRBJ2-3; d_call: TRBD1; cdr3_nt: TGTGCCAGCAGCCCCGGGGACAGTGGGGCGCAGTATTTT; cdr3_aa: CASSPGDSGAQYF
v_call: TRBV7-3; cdr3_length: 15; clone_size: many; j_call: TRBJ2-3; d_call: TRBD2; cdr3_nt: TGTGCCAGCAGCTTACGCGGGGGGGCGACAGATACGCAGTATTTT; cdr3_aa: CASSLRGGATDTQYF
v_call: TRBV7-9; cdr3_length: 15; clone_size: NA; j_call: TRBJ1-4; d_call: NA; cdr3_nt: TGTGCCAGCAGCCGCCTTTTTAGGGTCCAGGAAAAACTGTTTTTT; cdr3_aa: CASSRLFRVQEKLFF
v_call: TRBV27; cdr3_length: 16; clone_size: few; j_call: TRBJ2-6; d_call: TRBD1; cdr3_nt: TGTGCCAGCAGTTCGCTTGACAGGGCTGGGGCCAACGTCCTGACTTTC; cdr3_aa: CASSSLDRAGANVLTF
v_call: TRBV18; cdr3_length: 14; clone_size: few; j_call: TRBJ2-5; d_call: NA; cdr3_nt: TGTGCCAGCTCACCACCAGTGGGGGTCGAGACCCAGTACTTC; cdr3_aa: CASSPPVGVETQYF
v_call: TRBV20-1; cdr3_length: 13; clone_size: NA; j_call: TRBJ2-5; d_call: NA; cdr3_nt: TGCAGTGCTTGCCGGGACAATCAAGAGACCCAGTACTTC; cdr3_aa: CSACRDNQETQYF
v_call: TRBV5-1; cdr3_length: 15; clone_size: NA; j_call: TRBJ2-1; d_call: NA; cdr3_nt: TGCGCCACCCCGAGGGGAGCGGGTCCCTACAATGAGCAGTTCTTC; cdr3_aa: CATPRGAGPYNEQFF
v_call: TRBV24-1; cdr3_length: 13; clone_size: NA; j_call: TRBJ1-5; d_call: NA; cdr3_nt: TGTGCCACACAGGGTGACGGCAATCAGCCCCAGCATTTT; cdr3_aa: CATQGDGNQPQHF
v_call: TRBV7-2; cdr3_length: 15; clone_size: few; j_call: TRBJ2-3; d_call: NA; cdr3_nt: TGTGCCAGCAGCTTAGTTCTAACTAGCACAGATACGCAGTATTTT; cdr3_aa: CASSLVLTSTDTQYF
v_call: TRBV6-5; cdr3_length: 13; clone_size: NA; j_call: TRBJ1-2; d_call: NA; cdr3_nt: TGTGCCAGCAGTTACGGCAGGGAAAATGGCTACACCTTC; cdr3_aa: CASSYGRENGYTF
v_call: TRBV9; cdr3_length: 13; clone_size: NA; j_call: TRBJ1-2; d_call: NA; cdr3_nt: TGTGCCAGCAGCGGGGGGAACGCGGGGGGCTACACCTTC; cdr3_aa: CASSGGNAGGYTF
v_call: TRBV7-3; cdr3_length: 15; clone_size: NA; j_call: TRBJ2-3; d_call: TRBD2; cdr3_nt: TGTGCCAGCAGCACTTCCGGGACTAGGGGTGATACGCAGTATTTT; cdr3_aa: CASSTSGTRGDTQYF
v_call: TRBV30; cdr3_length: 11; clone_size: NA; j_call: TRBJ2-2; d_call: NA; cdr3_nt: TGTGCCTGGGACCTTACCGGGGAGCTGTTTTTT; cdr3_aa: CAWDLTGELFF
v_call: TRBV5-1; cdr3_length: 13; clone_size: few; j_call: TRBJ1-2; d_call: NA; cdr3_nt: TGCGCCAGCAGCTTTGAGAGGAGAAACGGCTACACCTTC; cdr3_aa: CASSFERRNGYTF
v_call: TRBV5-5; cdr3_length: 15; clone_size: few; j_call: TRBJ2-2; d_call: TRBD1; cdr3_nt: TGTGCCAGCAGCTTTATACAGGGGGTGGTCGGGGAGCTGTTTTTT; cdr3_aa: CASSFIQGVVGELFF
v_call: TRBV7-9; cdr3_length: 13; clone_size: NA; j_call: TRBJ2-4; d_call: TRBD2; cdr3_nt: TGTGCCAGCAGTCGAGCGGGGGGAAACATTCAGTACTTC; cdr3_aa: CASSRAGGNIQYF
v_call: TRBV19; cdr3_length: 14; clone_size: NA; j_call: TRBJ1-2; d_call: NA; cdr3_nt: TGTGCCAGTAGTCCAAAACCTGGGCCCTATGGCTACACCTTC; cdr3_aa: CASSPKPGPYGYTF
v_call: TRBV12-3/TRBV12-4; cdr3_length: 13; clone_size: few; j_call: TRBJ1-5; d_call: NA; cdr3_nt: TGTGCCAGCAGTCCGGTAGTGGAACAGCCCCAGCATTTT; cdr3_aa: CASSPVVEQPQHF
v_call: TRBV7-8; cdr3_length: 16; clone_size: NA; j_call: TRBJ2-3; d_call: NA; cdr3_nt: TGTGCCAGCAGCCCGACCCCCGGACTCCTGGGGGATACGCAGTATTTT; cdr3_aa: CASSPTPGLLGDTQYF
v_call: TRBV4-3; cdr3_length: 15; clone_size: NA; j_call: TRBJ2-3; d_call: TRBD2; cdr3_nt: TGCGCCAGCAGCGAGACTAGCGGCCCCACAGATACGCAGTATTTT; cdr3_aa: CASSETSGPTDTQYF
v_call: TRBV24-1; cdr3_length: 14; clone_size: few; j_call: TRBJ2-3; d_call: NA; cdr3_nt: TGTGCCACCAGTGAGGAGGGGAAGGTAGATACGCAGTATTTT; cdr3_aa: CATSEEGKVDTQYF
v_call: TRBV3-1; cdr3_length: 15; clone_size: few; j_call: TRBJ2-1; d_call: NA; cdr3_nt: TGTGCCAGCAGCCAAGGAGGGGTCTACTACAATGAGCAGTTCTTC; cdr3_aa: CASSQGGVYYNEQFF
v_call: TRBV25-1; cdr3_length: 14; clone_size: NA; j_call: TRBJ2-3; d_call: NA; cdr3_nt: TGTGCCAGCAGTGAACCGGGGATTCCAGATACGCAGTATTTT; cdr3_aa: CASSEPGIPDTQYF
v_call: TRBV6-2/TRBV6-3; cdr3_length: 13; clone_size: few; j_call: TRBJ2-7; d_call: NA; cdr3_nt: TGTGCCAGCAGTTGGACAGACCCCTACGAGCAGTACTTC; cdr3_aa: CASSWTDPYEQYF
v_call: TRBV11-2; cdr3_length: 12; clone_size: NA; j_call: TRBJ2-3; d_call: NA; cdr3_nt: TGTGCCAGCGCAGAGGGCCCAGATACGCAGTATTTT; cdr3_aa: CASAEGPDTQYF
v_call: TRBV5-1; cdr3_length: 17; clone_size: NA; j_call: TRBJ2-7; d_call: NA; cdr3_nt: TGCGCCAGCAGCTTTGGGTCGGTGGGGGCTCTCTCCTACGAGCAGTACTTC; cdr3_aa: CASSFGSVGALSYEQYF
v_call: TRBV12-3/TRBV12-4; cdr3_length: 15; clone_size: few; j_call: TRBJ1-1; d_call: NA; cdr3_nt: TGTGCCAGCAGTTTGAGTTCAGAGGGGATGACTGAAGCTTTCTTT; cdr3_aa: CASSLSSEGMTEAFF
v_call: TRBV20-1; cdr3_length: 13; clone_size: NA; j_call: TRBJ1-5; d_call: NA; cdr3_nt: TGCAGTGCTAGAGACCTAAGCAATCAGCCCCAGCATTTT; cdr3_aa: CSARDLSNQPQHF